This T cell receptor (beta chain) is drawn from a study of naive and memory T cell subsets. Findings of the study overall: In naive cells, over 85% of TCR sequences were seen only once. TCR abundance followed a power law differing between naive and memory subsets.

The beta constant-region primer was an equimolar mix of two oligonucleotides covering TRBC1 and TRBC2. TCRdb processed the UMI-ligation and nested PCR reads anew with MiXCR; each CDR3 protein has one entry. The table has about 90,000 distinct CDR3 sequences, 7% to 7.5% seen once. Per germline, CDR1 DFQATT and CDR2 SNEGSKA (reference sequence). This CDR3 is 10 amino acids long. This clonotype has only a few counts. Its specificity is not known. An end of the junction does not agree with germline; a read error may underlie this. Sequencing was done on a sample of central memory CD4+ T cells from blood. The receptor comes from a human donor in good health. The chain joins TRBV20-1 to TRBJ2-7; weak D call: TRBD2 (6 bases). CDR3 sequence (DNA): TGCAGTGCTGGAACGCGGGGCAGTACATTC. Translating gives CSAGTRGSTF.